The 15 T cell receptor beta chains in this list originate from one sample, sequenced in a study of T cell responses to AZD1222 COVID-19 vaccine. TCRdb keeps only in-frame clones here, not all; method: immunoSEQ multiplex PCR. The sample has some 150,000 clones, over 85% seen once. The sequenced sample was peripheral blood, obtained on day 0 of AZD1222 vaccination. The receptor source for this set is an adult in good health.

V and J are TRBV28 and TRBJ1-1; D is undetermined. With 1 base removed from V and 1 base from J, the gap between germline ends came to 10 bases. Germline V gene lookup returns CDR1 MDHEN and CDR2 SYDVKM. This CDR3 comprises 15 residues. In DNA, the CDR3 is TGTGCCAGCAGTTTATATGGCCGACCGAACACTGAAGCTTTCTTT. It codes for CASSLYGRPNTEAFF.

This chain uses TRBV18 with TRBJ2-7; possibly TRBD1 or TRBD2 for D (5 bases each). Trimming removed 3 bases at V and 3 bases at J, with 12 bases between. This CDR3 is built from 14 residues. Germline values: CDR1 KGHSH, CDR2 LQKENI. CDR3 DNA sequence: TGTGCCAGCTCACCGGGACGTGGGATCTACGAGCAGTACTTC. Residues: CASSPGRGIYEQYF.

V gene TRBV5-5 combines with J gene TRBJ1-6; 8 bases fit TRBD1. J gave up 2 bases and V 2 bases, and 3 bases lay outside the gene matches. This CDR3 has 16 residues. Germline-derived CDR1 and CDR2 are SGHKS and YYEKEE (reference sequence). The DNA of the CDR3 is TGTGCCAGCAGCTTCCTGACAGGGGCCTATAATTCACCCCTCCACTTT. As protein: CASSFLTGAYNSPLHF.

The V call is TRBV5-4, the J call TRBJ2-3, with 10 bases fitting TRBD2. V gave up 9 bases and J gave up 3 bases; unmatched junction bases: 10. CDR1 SGHNT and CDR2 YYREEE come from the germline V gene (reference sequence). CDR3 size: 15 residues. This chain's CDR3 is CAIVRVAGGTDTQYF. Written as DNA, the CDR3 is TGTGCCATCGTCCGGGTAGCGGGAGGTACAGATACGCAGTATTTT. Full variable domain (outside the CDR3, taken from reference TRBV5-4 and TRBJ2-3): ETGVTQSPTHLIKTRGQQVTLRCSSQSGHNTVSWYQQALGQGPQFIFQYYREEENGRGNFPPRFSGLQFPNYSSELNVNALELDDSALYLCAIVRVAGGTDTQYFGPGTRLTVL.

The chain joins TRBV19 to TRBJ1-2; D unclear. V was clipped by 3 bases and J by 0 bases, with 5 bases between them. CDR3 length equals 13 residues. Germline CDR1 reads LNHDA; CDR2 reads SQIVND (reference sequence). Written as DNA, the CDR3 is TGTGCCAGTAGTATTCCTGCTAACTATGGCTACACCTTC. Amino acid sequence: CASSIPANYGYTF.

V usage is TRBV19 and J usage is TRBJ2-1, with D possibly matching TRBD1 (5 bases). This CDR3 region has 13 residues. CDR1 is LNHDA, CDR2 SQIVND, per germline (reference sequence). Trimming removed 8 bases from V and 4 bases from J, with 12 bases in between. The CDR3 protein is CASGRGKYNEQFF. CDR3 bases: TGTGCCAGTGGAAGGGGAAAATACAATGAGCAGTTCTTC.

The genes are TRBV7-9 and TRBJ1-2, with D maybe TRBD1 (6 bases). The V gene's germline CDR1 is SEHNR and CDR2 FQNEAQ (reference sequence). This CDR3 contains 17 residues. Trimming pared 4 bases from V and 4 bases from J, leaving 22 bases between. The CDR3 DNA sequence: TGTGCCAGCAGCTCTGGGATACAGGGCCCGCTGAGCTATGGCTACACCTTC. It is translated as CASSSGIQGPLSYGYTF. Full variable domain (outside the CDR3, taken from reference TRBV7-9 and TRBJ1-2): DTGVSQNPRHKITKRGQNVTFRCDPISEHNRLYWYRQTLGQGPEFLTYFQNEAQLEKSRLLSDRFSAERPKGSFSTLEIQRTEQGDSAMYLCASSSGIQGPLSYGYTFGSGTRLTVV.

This rearrangement joins TRBV3-1 (or the pseudogene TRBV3-2) to TRBJ2-1; 7 bases are shared with TRBD1. V lost 5 bases, J lost 0 bases, and 4 bases stayed unmatched. CDR3 length: 15 residues. Germline CDR1 LGHDT, CDR2 YNNKEL (reference sequence). The CDR3, as DNA: TGTGCCAGCAGCTTCCGACAGGGCTCCTACAATGAGCAGTTCTTC. It codes for CASSFRQGSYNEQFF.

The chain links TRBV19 to TRBJ2-5; 7 bases line up with TRBD1. Germline values: CDR1 LNHDA, CDR2 SQIVND (reference sequence). V was clipped by 4 bases and J by 3 bases; unmatched bases: 14. CDR3 length: 17 residues. The CDR3 protein is CASSRVTGIEQEETQYF. CDR3 DNA: TGTGCCAGTAGTAGAGTGACAGGGATAGAACAAGAAGAGACCCAGTACTTC.

This chain joins TRBV7-8 and TRBJ1-5; 9 positions match TRBD1. The CDR3 has 16 amino acids. Germline CDR1 reads SGHVS; CDR2 reads FQNEAQ. The junction had 9 bases not matched to a gene; V was cut back by 5 bases and J by 4 bases. Here the CDR3 DNA reads TGTGCCAGCAGCCAAGAGACAGGGGGTTTAAATCAGCCCCAGCATTTT. This gives the protein CASSQETGGLNQPQHF. The whole variable domain, filled in from reference TRBV7-8 and TRBJ1-5, reads GAGVSQSPRYKVAKRGQDVALRCDPISGHVSLFWYQQALGQGPEFLTYFQNEAQLDKSGLPSDRFFAERPEGSVSTLKIQRTQQEDSAVYLCASSQETGGLNQPQHFGDGTRLSIL.

The rearrangement uses TRBV9 and TRBJ1-6; 8 nucleotides align to TRBD1. The CDR3 covers 15 residues. V lost 0 bases, J lost 4 bases, and 0 bases stayed unmatched. Per the germline V gene, CDR1 is SGDLS and CDR2 is YYNGEE. The CDR3 DNA follows: TGTGCCAGCAGCGTAGGACAGGGGTATAATTCACCCCTCCACTTT. Its protein is CASSVGQGYNSPLHF.

The rearrangement joins TRBV7-9 to TRBJ2-6, with D unclear. The germline V gene has CDR1 SEHNR and CDR2 FQNEAQ (reference sequence). V lost 3 bases, J lost 0 bases, and 6 bases lay in between. The CDR3 covers 15 residues. The CDR3 sequence: CASSFFSSGANVLTF. The CDR3 nucleotides are TGTGCCAGCAGCTTCTTCAGCTCTGGGGCCAACGTCCTGACTTTC. The whole variable domain, remainder taken from reference TRBV7-9 and TRBJ2-6, is DTGVSQNPRHKITKRGQNVTFRCDPISEHNRLYWYRQTLGQGPEFLTYFQNEAQLEKSRLLSDRFSAERPKGSFSTLEIQRTEQGDSAMYLCASSFFSSGANVLTFGAGSRLTVL.

The chain links TRBV7-9 to TRBJ2-7; 11 nucleotides align to TRBD2. This CDR3 spans 15 amino acids. The germline V gene encodes CDR1 SEHNR and CDR2 FQNEAQ (reference sequence). J lost 5 bases, V lost 5 bases, and 8 bases had no gene match. The CDR3 nucleotides read TGTGCCAGCAGCCACACTAGCGGGAGCTACCACGAGCAGTACTTC. Translation: CASSHTSGSYHEQYF.

V and J are TRBV11-3 and TRBJ2-1; D is perhaps TRBD2 (6 bases). The CDR3 sequence is 15 residues long. The V gene lost 5 bases and the J gene lost 0 bases, with 11 bases spanning the gap. Germline-derived CDR1 and CDR2 are SGHNT and YENEEA. The CDR3 bases are TGTGCCAGCAGCGAACAGACTAGCTCCTACAATGAGCAGTTCTTC. Protein: CASSEQTSSYNEQFF.

The chain couples TRBV19 to TRBJ1-1; perhaps TRBD1 as D (5 bases). CDR1 and CDR2 (germline): LNHDA, SQIVND (reference sequence). With 7 bases removed from V and 1 base from J, the gap between germline ends came to 10 bases. This CDR3 comprises 13 residues. CDR3 nucleotide sequence: TGTGCCAGTACCATGGGGCCGAACACTGAAGCTTTCTTT. It translates to CASTMGPNTEAFF.